The source of this T cell receptor (beta chain) is a study of blood T cell repertoires in COVID-19. About the study: Italy, Spain and the United States were the sources of the convalescent and acute COVID-19 samples.

The V segment lost 5 bases and the J segment 4 bases; nucleotides outside the gene matches: 12. The length of the CDR3 is 16 residues. Germline V gene sequence: CDR1 MNHEY, CDR2 SMNVEV (reference sequence). Study processing details: Scientists estimated how many nucleated cells there were by amplifying reference gene primers. Data came from immunoSEQ multiplex PCR; TCRdb stores just in-frame clones and leaves some out. V, J and clone size derive from that table, while D and trimming were established from the DNA sequence. Here the sample spans around 380,000 clones, 70% to 90% being singletons. This clone has only one observation. Residents of 24 US areas, aged roughly 18 to 89 years, made up the participants. What the recovered Cohort 3 donors had was two negative PCRs, clearance, or symptom resolution.

The genes are TRBV27 and TRBJ1-2, with 8 positions matching TRBD1. Sequencing input: PBMCs or T cells enriched from blood (not recorded which). This receptor was taken from a man aged 25 to 40 who had recovered from COVID-19. CDR3 protein: CASSAIDRGFRYGYTF. Written as DNA, the CDR3 is TGTGCCAGCAGTGCTATTGACAGGGGTTTTCGCTATGGCTACACCTTC.